Following are 28 T cell receptor beta chains from one sample sequenced in a study of T cells in Graves' hyperthyroidism and ophthalmopathy. Using RNA transcripts as the source, TCR beta CDR3 regions were amplified. A set of HTBI primers served as the primers for a first-round RT-PCR of the TCR CDR3. Each CDR3 protein gets one entry after TCRdb re-called the multiplex PCR reads with MiXCR. The sample lists roughly 500,000 distinct CDR3 sequences; approximately 15% were seen once. Input material: blood. The receptors shown here come from a woman in her 30s with Graves' hyperthyroidism that later progressed to Graves' ophthalmopathy.

At least ten counts were recorded for this clonotype. The chain joins TRBV6-1 to TRBJ1-3, with D maybe TRBD1 (5 bases). The CDR3 is 17 amino acids. Trimming removed 5 bases at V and 1 base at J, with 18 bases between. Germline V gives CDR1 MNHNS, CDR2 SASEGT. The CDR3 DNA follows: TGTGCCAGCAGTCTTACCGGAGGGGTGAGGTCTGGAAACACCATATATTTT. This codes for CASSLTGGVRSGNTIYF.

In DNA form, the CDR3 reads TGCAGTGCTGGACTAGCTCCCTACAATGAGCAGTTCTTC. Its protein product is CSAGLAPYNEQFF. This chain connects TRBV20-1 to TRBJ2-1; 8 bases fit TRBD2. This CDR3 region has 13 residues. V trimming: 5 bases; J trimming: 2 bases; junction bases outside the gene matches: 2. Germline CDR1 DFQATT, CDR2 SNEGSKA (reference sequence).

This clonotype showed up many times. The chain recombines TRBV30 with TRBJ2-1; possible D gene TRBD1, 5 bases. This CDR3 has 14 amino acids. Germline CDR1 GTSNPN, CDR2 SVGIG (reference sequence). The V end was cut by 4 bases, the J end by 4 bases, with 14 bases between. The CDR3 is CAWIGRRQYNEQFF. CDR3 nucleotide sequence: TGTGCCTGGATCGGTCGGAGACAGTACAATGAGCAGTTCTTC.

On this clonotype itself: A much more abundant neighbour one base away suggests this may be a read error. The chain carries TRBV12-3 or TRBV12-4 and TRBJ2-2, with TRBD2 identical over 8 bases. CDR3 length: 15 amino acids. The V segment lost 5 bases and the J segment 13 bases; nucleotides outside the gene matches: 15. The CDR3 nucleotides read TGTGCCAGCAGTGACGTGGGACTAGTGGGAGATGTGCTGTTTTTT. Translating it yields CASSDVGLVGDVLFF.

This clonotype has a count of ten or more. V and J are TRBV27 and TRBJ2-1; weak D call: TRBD2 (7 bases). Deletions cut 0 bases from V and 7 bases from J, with 16 bases between. This CDR3 is built from 16 residues. Germline CDR1 MNHEY, CDR2 SMNVEV (reference sequence). CDR3 residues: CASSLSGGAGRNEQFF. The CDR3 region has the DNA TGTGCCAGCAGTTTATCGGGGGGGGCAGGGAGGAATGAGCAGTTCTTC.

This clonotype appeared many times. This chain connects TRBV7-2 to TRBJ2-5; no definite D call. The V end was cut by 2 bases, the J end by 0 bases, with 10 bases between. CDR1 is SGHTA and CDR2 is FQGNSA in the germline V gene. The CDR3 runs 15 residues. CDR3 nucleotide sequence: TGTGCCAGCAGCTTACGAGCGACGTACCAAGAGACCCAGTACTTC. Translated, it gives CASSLRATYQETQYF.

The rearrangement links TRBV7-2 to TRBJ2-5; possibly TRBD1 for D (6 bases). This CDR3 has 13 amino acids. The germline V gene has CDR1 SGHTA and CDR2 FQGNSA. The V and J ends lost 5 bases and 4 bases respectively, with 11 bases between them. CDR3 in DNA: TGTGCCAGCAGCCGGGACAACATAGAGACCCAGTACTTC. Its protein is CASSRDNIETQYF. Filled out from reference TRBV7-2 and TRBJ2-5, the complete variable domain reads GAGVSQSPSNKVTEKGKDVELRCDPISGHTALYWYRQSLGQGLEFLIYFQGNSAPDKSGLPSDRFSAERTGGSVSTLTIQRTQQEDSAVYLCASSRDNIETQYFGPGTRLLVL.

Many counts were recorded for this clonotype. The V gene is TRBV10-3, the J gene TRBJ2-3; the match to TRBD2 covers 7 bases. Germline V lookup: CDR1 ENHRY, CDR2 SYGVKD. The CDR3 extends over 16 amino acids. J lost 2 bases, V lost 2 bases, and 7 bases had no gene match. In DNA, the CDR3 is TGTGCCATCAGTGAGGGAATGGCGGGAGACACAGATACGCAGTATTTT. This encodes CAISEGMAGDTDTQYF.

In its sample, this clonotype was seen many times. The genes are TRBV20-1 and TRBJ2-7, with TRBD1 matching 7 bases. Losses at the gene ends were 7 bases for V and 2 bases for J; bases not matched to a gene: 5. Germline V gene data show CDR1 as DFQATT and CDR2 as SNEGSKA (reference sequence). The CDR3 is made up of 12 amino acids. Written as DNA, the CDR3 is TGCAGTGTACAGGGGATGACCTACGAGCAGTACTTC. It translates to CSVQGMTYEQYF.

This clonotype has only a few counts. The V gene is TRBV12-5, the J gene TRBJ2-2; no reliable D call. Looked up from germline, CDR1 is LGHNT and CDR2 is FRNRAP. The V end lost 7 bases, the J end lost 1 base, and 10 bases lay between the germline ends. The CDR3 sequence is 14 residues long. CDR3 residues: CASAFARNTGELFF. The CDR3, as DNA: TGTGCTAGTGCCTTCGCCAGGAACACCGGGGAGCTGTTTTTT.

Comments on this clonotype: Possible read error: a much larger clone is one base away. The V gene is TRBV20-1, the J gene TRBJ2-1; the match to TRBD2 covers 7 bases. Germline V gene lookup returns CDR1 DFQATT and CDR2 SNEGSKA (reference sequence). The CDR3 runs 16 residues. The V gene end was trimmed by 0 bases and the J gene end by 8 bases; junction bases not matched to a gene: 13. This CDR3 is CSARDPAGDQSDEQFF. The CDR3 nucleotides are TGCAGTGCTAGAGACCCGGCGGGAGATCAGAGCGATGAGCAGTTCTTC.

Turning to this clonotype: A clone one base away is much larger, so this may be a read error. This chain joins TRBV3-1 and TRBJ2-3; D is possibly TRBD2 (5 bases). Germline values: CDR1 LGHDT, CDR2 YNNKEL (reference sequence). The CDR3 runs to 14 residues. The V and J ends lost 8 bases and 5 bases respectively, with 17 bases between them. Here the CDR3 reads CASALSGRGDTQYF. Written as DNA, the CDR3 is TGTGCCAGCGCCCTTAGTGGGAGAGGAGATACGCAGTATTTT.

V and J are TRBV7-2 and TRBJ2-7, with 7 bases matching TRBD2. This CDR3 spans 17 amino acids. The ends lost 2 bases at V and 0 bases at J; junction bases unmatched: 10. Germline assignment: CDR1 SGHTA and CDR2 FQGNSA. This CDR3 is CASSLIAGLSSSYEQYF. The CDR3 region has the DNA TGTGCCAGCAGCTTAATAGCGGGCCTGTCGAGCTCCTACGAGCAGTACTTC.

In the case of this clonotype: This may come from a read error, since a much larger clone is one base off. The chain links TRBV19 to TRBJ1-1; D not resolved. This CDR3 contains 12 residues. Germline CDR1 and CDR2: LNHDA and SQIVND (reference sequence). The CDR3 sequence is CACSRWGTEAFF. The CDR3, as DNA: TGTGCCTGTAGTAGATGGGGCACTGAAGCTTTCTTT.

This clonotype was observed at least ten times. The gene calls are TRBV6-1 and TRBJ2-5; TRBD1 aligns across 8 bases. Germline CDR1 reads MNHNS; CDR2 reads SASEGT. The CDR3 sequence is 15 residues long. V trimming: 6 bases; J trimming: 2 bases; junction bases outside the gene matches: 8. Here the CDR3 DNA reads TGTGCCAGCAGATCCACAGGGGGTTGGCAAGAGACCCAGTACTTC. Protein product: CASRSTGGWQETQYF.

This clonotype was seen a handful of times. CDR3 coding DNA: TGTGCCAGCAGCCAAGATGAGGGGAATGAGCAGTTCTTC. This gives the protein CASSQDEGNEQFF. The chain employs TRBV4-2 and TRBJ2-1; D possibly matches TRBD1 or TRBD2 (5 bases each). V lost 0 bases and J 7 bases, leaving 7 bases between the germline ends. Germline V lookup: CDR1 LGHNA, CDR2 YNFKEQ. This CDR3 has 13 residues.

This clonotype was recorded many times. This sequence joins TRBV4-1 and TRBJ2-7; D is possibly TRBD2 (6 bases). Trimming cost V 3 bases and J 0 bases, with 15 bases left between them. This CDR3 has 16 amino acids. CDR1 is MGHRA, CDR2 YSYEKL, per germline. CDR3 residues: CASSQKPATSSYEQYF. The CDR3 DNA follows: TGCGCCAGCAGCCAGAAACCGGCGACTAGCTCCTACGAGCAGTACTTC.

Many counts were recorded for this clonotype. The chain carries TRBV19 and TRBJ1-4; TRBD1 matches at 9 bases. Germline V CDR1 and CDR2: LNHDA, SQIVND (reference sequence). J lost 8 bases, V lost 4 bases, and 8 bases had no gene match. The CDR3 covers 15 residues. CDR3 nucleotide sequence: TGTGCCAGTAGTACCTCCGGGACAGGGCCAGAAAAACTGTTTTTT. Translating it yields CASSTSGTGPEKLFF.

This clonotype was seen at least ten times. The genes are TRBV14 and TRBJ2-1, with 9 positions matching TRBD2. Germline-derived CDR1 and CDR2 are SGHDN and FVKESK. The CDR3 runs 15 residues. The V and J ends lost 4 bases and 4 bases, in that order; junction bases with no gene match: 5. CDR3 sequence: CASSPVLAGYNEQFF. The CDR3, as DNA: TGTGCCAGCAGCCCCGTTCTAGCGGGGTACAATGAGCAGTTCTTC. The full variable domain, in which reference TRBV14 and TRBJ2-1 provide the parts outside the CDR3, is EAGVTQFPSHSVIEKGQTVTLRCDPISGHDNLYWYRRVMGKEIKFLLHFVKESKQDESGMPNNRFLAERTGGTYSTLKVQPAELEDSGVYFCASSPVLAGYNEQFFGPGTRLTVL.

A remark on this clonotype: With a much larger clone just one base away, this may be a read error. The missing conserved phenylalanine or tryptophan at the end of this CDR3 makes a read error likely. V usage is TRBV6-5 and J usage is TRBJ2-1, with D possibly being TRBD2 (6 bases). With 6 bases removed from V and 0 bases from J, the gap between germline ends came to 12 bases. CDR3 length equals 15 residues. Germline V gives CDR1 MNHEY, CDR2 SVGAGI. This CDR3 reads CASRLAASSYNEQFI. The CDR3 coding sequence is TGTGCCAGCAGGTTAGCGGCAAGCTCCTACAATGAGCAGTTCATC.

J is TRBJ1-5 and V is TRBV27; D gene unclear. The germline V and J ends were trimmed by 4 bases and 4 bases, with 14 bases remaining between them. Germline V gene sequence: CDR1 MNHEY, CDR2 SMNVEV (reference sequence). This CDR3 region has 15 residues. CDR3 in amino acids: CASSSTGPQNQPQHF. The CDR3 region has the DNA TGTGCCAGCAGTTCGACCGGGCCACAGAATCAGCCCCAGCATTTT.

The chain uses TRBV19 and TRBJ2-2; D unresolved. V was cut by 4 bases and J by 0 bases, with 3 bases left in between. This CDR3 is built from 13 residues. CDR1 LNHDA and CDR2 SQIVND come from the germline V gene (reference sequence). CDR3 in DNA: TGTGCCAGTAGTAAGGCGAACACCGGGGAGCTGTTTTTT. Amino acid sequence: CASSKANTGELFF.

This clonotype was detected many times. The V gene is TRBV10-3, the J gene TRBJ1-5; D remains unclear. With 4 bases removed from V and 4 bases from J, the gap between germline ends came to 8 bases. Per germline, CDR1 ENHRY and CDR2 SYGVKD. The CDR3 extends over 13 amino acids. Written as DNA, the CDR3 is TGTGCCATCAGTGTTCAAGAGAATCAGCCCCAGCATTTT. This gives the protein CAISVQENQPQHF.

This clonotype was observed a few times. The CDR3: CASSQDSQTNTEAFF. Written as DNA, the CDR3 is TGCGCCAGCAGCCAAGATTCACAGACAAACACTGAAGCTTTCTTT. The J gene is TRBJ1-1, the V gene TRBV4-1, with no clear D. Germline loops: CDR1 MGHRA, CDR2 YSYEKL. Trimming left V 0 bases short and J 2 bases short, with 10 bases between. The CDR3 spans 15 residues.

The J gene is TRBJ2-7, the V gene TRBV5-1; 9 nucleotides agree with TRBD1. V lost 2 bases, J lost 1 base, and 4 bases stayed unmatched. The CDR3 spans 15 residues. Germline lookup yields CDR1 SGHRS and CDR2 YFSETQ. The CDR3 sequence: CASSFLGQGSYEQYF. The CDR3 bases are TGCGCCAGCAGCTTTCTGGGACAGGGATCCTACGAGCAGTACTTC.

The CDR3 reads CASSPTSGRAHEQYF. CDR3 sequence (DNA): TGTGCCAGCAGCCCCACTAGCGGGAGGGCCCACGAGCAGTACTTC. The gene calls are TRBV7-2 and TRBJ2-7; 13 nucleotides match TRBD2. This CDR3 comprises 15 residues. V lost 5 bases to trimming and J lost 5 bases; unmatched junction nucleotides: 6. Germline loops: CDR1 SGHTA, CDR2 FQGNSA.

This clonotype was observed many times. The V gene is TRBV7-2, the J gene TRBJ2-7; 10 bases line up with TRBD2. CDR3 length: 16 amino acids. J lost 6 bases, V lost 3 bases, and 11 bases had no gene match. Germline V gene sequence: CDR1 SGHTA, CDR2 FQGNSA. This chain's CDR3 is CASSFPLLAGQSEQYF. The CDR3 DNA is TGTGCCAGCAGCTTTCCGTTACTAGCGGGACAATCCGAGCAGTACTTC.

This clonotype was recorded many times. Mismatch with germline at one junction end may stem from a read error. CDR3 sequence reads: CASREGTRSSNEKLFF. CDR3 DNA sequence: TGTGCCAGCAGGGAAGGAACGCGTTCTTCCAATGAAAAACTGTTTTTT. This sequence joins TRBV2 and TRBJ1-4; D unclear. The germline CDR1 and CDR2 sequences are SNHLY and FYNNEI. This CDR3 region has 16 residues.